This T cell receptor beta chain stems from a study of cytomegalovirus exposure and HLA in healthy donors. Study outcomes and limitations: Among immune exposure information, only CMV serostatus was available. Despite most TCR sequences being rare, some public TCRs occurred in many donors.

Note on this clone: Antigen unknown.

The ends lost 0 bases at V and 9 bases at J; junction bases unmatched: 9. Looked up from germline, CDR1 is SGHAT and CDR2 is FQNNGV. This CDR3 contains 15 residues. Use of 60 Vbeta and 13 Jbeta primers characterized the PCR. Assay: immunoSEQ multiplex PCR; the TCRdb copy retains only in-frame clones and omits some. This sample has about 110,000 clones; around 83% occur once, and the top ten carry 2.5% to 3.5%. This rearrangement joins TRBV11-2 to TRBJ2-7; 9 bases fit TRBD2. Sequenced material: PBMCs. The TCR was taken from a woman aged 60-75 years in good health and CMV-seropositive. The CDR3 nucleotides read TGTGCCAGCAGCTTAGATATTAGCGGGAGCGATGGGCAGTACTTC. It translates to CASSLDISGSDGQYF.